The 18 T cell receptor beta chains below all came from one sample that was sequenced in a study of shared clonotypes between healthy human individuals. Sequencing was performed with immunoSEQ multiplex PCR; in TCRdb, only in-frame clones are kept and a portion is missing. The table shows a few million clones, with under 97% occurring only once. Sequenced sample: naive CD4+ T cells sorted from blood. Subset given: CD45RA+ positively selected. The receptors here all came from a man between 18 and 29 years old in good health.

This chain uses TRBV25-1 with TRBJ1-5; a weak D match, TRBD1 (6 bases). Trimming pared 8 bases from V and 4 bases from J, leaving 15 bases between. The CDR3 totals 14 residues. Germline loops: CDR1 MGHDK, CDR2 SYGVNS. The DNA for the CDR3 is TGTGCCAGCTCGGCCGGGGGACATAATCAGCCCCAGCATTTT. This encodes CASSAGGHNQPQHF.

The gene calls are TRBV25-1 and TRBJ1-5; 7 bases match TRBD1. J gave up 2 bases and V 3 bases, and 7 bases lay outside the gene matches. Germline V gives CDR1 MGHDK, CDR2 SYGVNS. This CDR3 region has 16 residues. The CDR3 here is CASSDGRGPGNQPQHF. The CDR3, as DNA: TGTGCCAGCAGTGATGGGAGGGGGCCAGGCAATCAGCCCCAGCATTTT.

The CDR3 DNA is TGTGCCAGCAGCAAAGGGGGCGAGCAGTACTTC. Translating gives CASSKGGEQYF. The chain has TRBV9 and TRBJ2-7; tentative D call: TRBD1 (6 bases). Germline CDR1 reads SGDLS; CDR2 reads YYNGEE. The V end lost 4 bases, the J end lost 6 bases, and 8 bases lay between the germline ends. The CDR3 runs to 11 residues. The variable domain in full, with the rest retrieved from reference TRBV9 and TRBJ2-7, is DSGVTQTPKHLITATGQRVTLRCSPRSGDLSVYWYQQSLDQGLQFLIQYYNGEERAKGNILERFSAQQFPDLHSELNLSSLELGDSALYFCASSKGGEQYFGPGTRLTVT.

The chain recombines TRBV2 with TRBJ2-5; D unresolved. This CDR3 region has 12 residues. V dropped 10 bases and J dropped 5 bases, with 14 bases sitting between them. CDR1 and CDR2 (germline): SNHLY, FYNNEI. CDR3 bases: TGTGCCACTCAGCAATCTGGGGAGACCCAGTACTTC. Protein product: CATQQSGETQYF.

This chain joins TRBV4-1 and TRBJ2-3, with D tentatively TRBD2 (6 bases). The length of the CDR3 is 17 residues. V lost 2 bases and J 1 base, leaving 16 bases between the germline ends. Germline V lookup: CDR1 MGHRA, CDR2 YSYEKL. The CDR3 nucleotides are TGCGCCAGCAGCCAAAGGGGAGGTAGCGGAGGCACAGATACGCAGTATTTT. Its protein is CASSQRGGSGGTDTQYF.

V and J are TRBV2 and TRBJ2-2, with 10 bases lining up with TRBD1. The junction had 3 bases not matched to a gene; V was cut back by 8 bases and J by 3 bases. Germline lookup yields CDR1 SNHLY and CDR2 FYNNEI. CDR3 length equals 14 residues. The CDR3 region is CASGGQGDTGELFF. DNA of the CDR3: TGTGCCAGCGGAGGACAGGGGGACACCGGGGAGCTGTTTTTT.

The V call is TRBV28, the J call TRBJ1-2, with 10 bases aligning to TRBD1. The V gene end was trimmed by 2 bases and the J gene end by 8 bases; junction bases not matched to a gene: 5. The germline V gene has CDR1 MDHEN and CDR2 SYDVKM. This CDR3 comprises 14 residues. The DNA of the CDR3 is TGTGCCAGCAGTTTAGGGACAGGGGATCACGGCTACACCTTC. Protein product: CASSLGTGDHGYTF.

V gene TRBV10-3 combines with J gene TRBJ1-1; D gene ambiguous. Germline CDR1 reads ENHRY; CDR2 reads SYGVKD. Trimming removed 2 bases from V and 5 bases from J, with 9 bases in between. The CDR3 runs to 13 residues. The CDR3 DNA sequence: TGTGCCATCAGTGAGACGACTCGAACTGAAGCTTTCTTT. Encoded protein: CAISETTRTEAFF.

The V call is TRBV10-2, the J call TRBJ1-1; 9 nucleotides agree with TRBD1. Germline CDR1 reads WSHSY; CDR2 reads SAAADI. CDR3 length: 16 residues. The J segment lost 1 base and the V segment lost 9 bases, leaving 12 bases of the junction unmatched. CDR3 sequence (DNA): TGCGCCAGTTTCCCCGGGACAGGGATGGGGAACACTGAAGCTTTCTTT. This codes for CASFPGTGMGNTEAFF.

This chain links TRBV10-1 with TRBJ1-1, with 9 bases fitting TRBD1. This CDR3 is 15 amino acids long. The trim removed 2 bases at V and 3 bases at J, leaving 4 bases unmatched. Per germline, CDR1 WNHNN and CDR2 SYGVQD (reference sequence). CDR3: CASSEPGQGYTEAFF. DNA of the CDR3: TGCGCCAGCAGTGAGCCGGGACAGGGATACACTGAAGCTTTCTTT.

The genes are TRBV6-5 and TRBJ1-2, with D tentatively TRBD1 (5 bases). Germline assignment: CDR1 MNHEY and CDR2 SVGAGI. Deletions cut 6 bases from V and 14 bases from J, with 28 bases between. The CDR3 consists of 15 residues. In DNA, the CDR3 is TGTGCCAGCAGGCCCGGGACCGAGACATTTTCCGCTAGGACCTTC. It yields the protein CASRPGTETFSARTF.

The CDR3 DNA is TGTGCCAGCTCATCCACCGACCAGCCCCAGCATTTT. Protein sequence: CASSSTDQPQHF. The J gene is TRBJ1-5, the V gene TRBV18; the D is unclear. The V end lost 5 bases, the J end lost 7 bases, and 9 bases lay between the germline ends. The germline V gene has CDR1 KGHSH and CDR2 LQKENI. The CDR3 has 12 amino acids.

The rearrangement joins TRBV5-8 to TRBJ1-1; maybe TRBD1 (6 bases). The V end was cut by 3 bases, the J end by 6 bases, with 24 bases between. The CDR3 is 17 amino acids. The germline gives CDR1 SGHTS, CDR2 YDEGEE. The CDR3 here is CASSWANRGRRGAEAFF. The CDR3 coding sequence is TGTGCCAGCAGCTGGGCCAATCGGGGGCGCAGAGGGGCTGAAGCTTTCTTT.

The chain links TRBV19 to TRBJ1-1; D unresolved. The CDR3 runs to 13 residues. Trimming took 4 bases from V and 3 from J, leaving 9 bases between them. The germline gives CDR1 LNHDA, CDR2 SQIVND (reference sequence). CDR3 sequence (DNA): TGTGCCAGTAGTAAAGCGGACTACACTGAAGCTTTCTTT. Its translation: CASSKADYTEAFF.

The CDR3 loop is CASSRTGTFPYEQYF. The CDR3 nucleotides are TGTGCCAGCAGCCGAACCGGGACATTCCCCTACGAGCAGTACTTC. The rearrangement joins TRBV6-5 to TRBJ2-7; D is perhaps TRBD1 (6 bases). This CDR3 comprises 15 residues. Deletions cut 6 bases from V and 2 bases from J, with 17 bases between. The germline CDR1 and CDR2 sequences are MNHEY and SVGAGI.

The V and J genes are TRBV9 and TRBJ1-4; D is perhaps TRBD1 (5 bases). CDR1 is SGDLS, CDR2 YYNGEE, per germline. The CDR3 length is 14 residues. V lost 0 bases, J lost 6 bases, and 9 bases lay in between. The CDR3 region is CASSVADRDEKLFF. The CDR3 DNA is TGTGCCAGCAGCGTAGCCGACAGAGATGAAAAACTGTTTTTT.

V gene TRBV7-9 combines with J gene TRBJ2-2, with 10 bases lining up with TRBD1. This CDR3 has 14 residues. Germline V lookup: CDR1 SEHNR, CDR2 FQNEAQ (reference sequence). V trimming: 8 bases; J trimming: 5 bases; junction bases outside the gene matches: 5. CDR3 nucleotide sequence: TGTGCCAGCCGGGACAGGGGATGGACCGGGGAGCTGTTTTTT. It encodes CASRDRGWTGELFF.

This clone appeared once. The chain combines TRBV6-1 with TRBJ2-7, with 7 bases that match TRBD1. V lost 2 bases to trimming and J lost 0 bases; unmatched junction nucleotides: 7. Germline V gene data show CDR1 as MNHNS and CDR2 as SASEGT. CDR3 size: 16 residues. CDR3 sequence (DNA): TGTGCCAGCAGTGAATTCGGGACAGAGTTCTCCTACGAGCAGTACTTC. This encodes CASSEFGTEFSYEQYF.